This T cell receptor beta chain was captured by sequencing in a study of blood T cell repertoires in COVID-19. Study overall: COVID-19 samples, acute and convalescent, were from the United States, Italy and Spain. T cells, B-cell-depleted T cells, or PBMCs provided the cDNA or gDNA that served as material.

Per the study methods: Amplifying reference gene primers gave estimates of nucleated cell counts. Sequencing used immunoSEQ multiplex PCR; TCRdb keeps in-frame clones, though not all of them. The DNA gave D and trimming, while V, J and clone size come from that table. The sample contains about 68,000 clones, roughly 85% of which appear only once. Enrollment of patients from Seattle took place during active infection, with longitudinal follow-up. The sequence derives from a woman aged 45-65 years with COVID-19, enrolled during active disease. The sample consisted of peripheral blood.

The DNA for the CDR3 is TGTGCCAGCAGTGGTTCAGTCAGGGTGTCTGGAAACACCATATATTTT. Amino acid sequence: CASSGSVRVSGNTIYF. The gene calls are TRBV6-1 and TRBJ1-3, with D possibly matching TRBD1 (5 bases). Deletions cut 4 bases from V and 1 base from J, with 14 bases between. Germline CDR1 is MNHNS and CDR2 is SASEGT. The CDR3 is 16 amino acids.